Here is one T cell receptor (beta chain) with its context. The sample holds many counts of this clonotype. The antigen it recognizes is unknown. Base qualities are not at hand, and no much larger clone is one base apart. This sample was taken from a study of T-cell reconstitution after alpha-beta-depleted transplantation in children (dated by TCRdb to about 2016). Some background on the complete study: Using TCR repertoire profiling, the study followed T-cell immune reconstitution in a quantitative way in children after TCRalphabeta/CD19-depleted allogeneic hematopoietic cell transplantation.

The library was generated by PCR. Sequencing was performed on an Illumina HiSeq 2500. TCR libraries were prepared with molecular barcoding, using unique molecular identifiers to normalize TCRbeta repertoire quantification. The public reads were reanalyzed by TCRdb: fastp trimming at Q25, MiXCR alignment, in-frame beta chains only. Rows with one shared CDR3 protein collapse into an entry with the most common genes and DNA. The sample table lists 250,000 or so distinct CDR3 sequences, roughly 7.7% of them with a count of one. The top ten hold nearly 6.5% of the sample. This specimen's treatment or condition label, per the study, means: allogeneic hematopoietic cell transplantation with graft depleted of TCRalphabeta T cells and CD19 B cells. The children who served as transplant recipients had been given grafts of TCRalphabeta/CD19-depleted allogeneic hematopoietic cells. Beyond this particular receptor, the publication reports: In some patients, the high TCRbeta diversity seen at day 60 was put down to recipient T cells and intrathymic progenitors that had survived conditioning. Hyperexpanded clone frequencies declined over subsequent months; after one year, T-cell counts and TCRbeta diversity were mostly attributed to newly produced T cells. Apparently early alphabetaT-cell count recovery about two months after transplant reportedly relied on only several hundred rapidly expanded clones derived from non-depleted graft cells.

Sequences SGHDN (CDR1) and FVKESK (CDR2) are obtained from the germline V gene. There are 18 amino acids in the CDR3, from cysteine to phenylalanine inclusive. Only the CDR3 portion is preserved as DNA: 54 bases, with reading frame beginning at the first base. V is cut by 0 bases and J by 2 bases, and the space between the germline ends is 19 bases. The V and J genes are TRBV14 and TRBJ1-2; no D gene call is confident. Here the sequenced sample was PBMCs, mostly from graft donor cells, taken 180 days after TCRalphabeta/CD19-depleted stem cell transplant. The source of this sequence is a male patient younger than 18 who had a stem cell transplant for acute lymphoblastic leukemia, so the T cells may come from the graft donor. The CDR3 region has the sequence CASSQERLTAGGNYGYTF. The DNA is TGTGCCAGCAGCCAAGAAAGGTTGACGGCCGGAGGAAACTATGGCTACACCTTC.